This is a list of T cell receptor beta chains from one sample in a study of shared clonotypes between healthy human individuals. Assay used: immunoSEQ multiplex PCR; TCRdb lists only in-frame clones, some missing. The sample holds around 2,000,000 clones, roughly 94% seen once. The sequencing input was naive CD8+ T cells sorted from blood. These receptors originate from a man aged 18-30 years in good health. The CDR3 runs from the conserved cysteine through the conserved F or W. D genes are given only for firm matches. Where a row states a size, it is once, few, many or the class of an expanded clone; other rows omit it.

D gene	clone size	V gene	J gene	CDR3 DNA	CDR3 protein
.	.	TRBV27	TRBJ2-7	TGTGCCAGCAGTTCAAATCCCTACCCCTTACAGGACAGCTCCTACGAGCAGTACTTC	CASSSNPYPLQDSSYEQYF
.	.	TRBV9	TRBJ2-3	TGTGCCAGCAGCGCCTGGGGTGACGCAGATACGCAGTATTTT	CASSAWGDADTQYF
.	.	TRBV11-2	TRBJ1-4	TGTGCCAGCAGCTTAGGAGTTGGACCCTCCGCAACTAATGAAAAACTGTTTTTT	CASSLGVGPSATNEKLFF
.	.	TRBV7-9	TRBJ2-5	TGTGCCAGCAGCCCCCCACCGGGGGCGAGGACCCAGTACTTC	CASSPPPGARTQYF
.	.	TRBV11-2	TRBJ2-1	TGTGCCAGCAGCTTAGTACTACCCAATGAGCAGTTCTTC	CASSLVLPNEQFF
.	.	TRBV28	TRBJ2-5	TGTGCCACAACCAACCGACAGGAGAACCAAGAGACCCAGTACTTC	CATTNRQENQETQYF
.	.	TRBV27	TRBJ1-1	TGTGCCAGCAGTTTGGTAGGATGGAACACTGAAGCTTTCTTT	CASSLVGWNTEAFF
.	once	TRBV29-1	TRBJ2-7	TGCAGCGTTCCGACAGGCCCATACGAGCAGTACTTC	CSVPTGPYEQYF
TRBD2	.	TRBV29-1	TRBJ2-1	TGCAGCCCAAGGACTAGCGGGAGTGGTGAGCAGTTCTTC	CSPRTSGSGEQFF
TRBD1	.	TRBV7-9	TRBJ2-7	TGTGCCAGCAGTTCAGGCCCACAGGGGACAGACTACGAGCAGTACTTC	CASSSGPQGTDYEQYF
.	.	TRBV28	TRBJ1-1	TGTGCCAGCAGTTTCTACAGAGTGAACACTGAAGCTTTCTTT	CASSFYRVNTEAFF
.	.	TRBV6-5	TRBJ2-3	TGTGCCAGCAGTTCCTCCGGGAGAATTTTGCCAGATACGCAGTATTTT	CASSSSGRILPDTQYF
.	.	TRBV6-5	TRBJ1-2	TGTGCCAGCAGCCAAGATGCTGACTATGGCTACACCTTC	CASSQDADYGYTF
TRBD2	.	TRBV29-1	TRBJ2-3	TGCAGCCTGATCCTAGCGGGAGGGGGCACAGATACGCAGTATTTT	CSLILAGGGTDTQYF
TRBD2	.	TRBV11-2	TRBJ2-1	TGTGCCAGCAGCACAACTAGCGGGGCTTACAATGAGCAGTTCTTC	CASSTTSGAYNEQFF
TRBD1	.	TRBV7-9	TRBJ1-2	TGTGCCAGCAGCCTAGGGACAGGGGCAGATGGCTACACCTTC	CASSLGTGADGYTF
TRBD2	once	TRBV28	TRBJ2-7	TGTGCCAGCAGTTCGGTCAGCGGGGGGGCGAGCGAGCAGTACTTC	CASSSVSGGASEQYF
.	.	TRBV28	TRBJ2-3	TGTGCCAGTGGGGCAGGGCAAGGGCAGTATTTT	CASGAGQGQYF
TRBD1	.	TRBV15	TRBJ1-2	TGTGCCACCAGCAGAGGGACAGGCAACTATGGCTACACCTTC	CATSRGTGNYGYTF
TRBD2	.	TRBV4-1	TRBJ2-1	TGCGCCAGCAGCCAAGCCCTAGCGGGAGGTAATGAGCAGTTCTTC	CASSQALAGGNEQFF
TRBD1	.	TRBV29-1	TRBJ1-2	TGCAGCGTTGGGGACAGGGGAGACTATGGCTACACCTTC	CSVGDRGDYGYTF
.	once	TRBV7-9	TRBJ1-1	TGTGCCAGCAGCTTACGGGAGTTGAACACTGAAGCTTTCTTT	CASSLRELNTEAFF
.	.	TRBV7-3	TRBJ2-1	TGTGCCAGCAGCTTAAAGGGTGGCGCCTACAATGAGCAGTTCTTC	CASSLKGGAYNEQFF
.	.	TRBV11-2	TRBJ2-1	TGTGCCAGCAGCTACGAGACAAATGAGCAGTTCTTC	CASSYETNEQFF
TRBD2	.	TRBV5-6	TRBJ2-3	TGTGCCAGCAGCGAAAGCGGGATACCCGATACGCAGTATTTT	CASSESGIPDTQYF
TRBD1	.	TRBV6-5	TRBJ1-6	TGTGCCAGCAGTAACGGACAGGGTGGTTCACCCCTCCACTTT	CASSNGQGGSPLHF
TRBD2	.	TRBV2	TRBJ2-1	TGTGCCAGCAGTGAGGCTAGCGGGGGCCCAAATGAGCAGTTCTTC	CASSEASGGPNEQFF
.	.	TRBV28	TRBJ2-7	TGTGCCAGCAGTTGGGCCAAGGCGTTACGAGAGCAGTACTTC	CASSWAKALREQYF
.	.	TRBV6-5	TRBJ2-7	TGTGCCAGCAGTGCAAGCTCCTACGAGCAGTACTTC	CASSASSYEQYF
TRBD1	.	TRBV27	TRBJ2-2	TGTGCCAGCAGTTTCTCAGGGGGGAACACCGGGGAGCTGTTTTTT	CASSFSGGNTGELFF
.	.	TRBV7-9	TRBJ1-1	TGTGCCAGCAGCTACTATAACGGGATGAACACTGAAGCTTTCTTT	CASSYYNGMNTEAFF